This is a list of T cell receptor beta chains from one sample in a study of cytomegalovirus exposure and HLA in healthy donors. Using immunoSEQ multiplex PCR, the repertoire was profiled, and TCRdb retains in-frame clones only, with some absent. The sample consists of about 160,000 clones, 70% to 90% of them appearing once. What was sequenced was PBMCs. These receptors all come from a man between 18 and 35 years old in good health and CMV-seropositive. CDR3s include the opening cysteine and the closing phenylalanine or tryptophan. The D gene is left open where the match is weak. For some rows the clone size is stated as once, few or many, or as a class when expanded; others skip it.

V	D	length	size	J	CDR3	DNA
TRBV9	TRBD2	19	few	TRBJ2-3	CASSVAKTSGGVSTDTQYF	TGTGCCAGCAGCGTAGCTAAGACTAGCGGGGGGGTTAGCACAGATACGCAGTATTTT
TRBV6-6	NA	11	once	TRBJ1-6	CASSTGSPLHF	TGTGCCAGCAGCACAGGTTCACCCCTCCACTTT
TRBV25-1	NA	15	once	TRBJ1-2	CASSDRISGGWGYTF	TGTGCCAGCAGTGATCGCATTTCTGGGGGCTGGGGCTACACCTTC
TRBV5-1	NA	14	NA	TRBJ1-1	CASSSPGQNTEAFF	TGCGCCAGCAGCTCTCCGGGACAGAACACTGAAGCTTTCTTT
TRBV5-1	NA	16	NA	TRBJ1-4	CASSAYPGGLNEKLFF	TGCGCCAGTAGCGCCTATCCGGGGGGGCTAAATGAAAAACTGTTTTTT
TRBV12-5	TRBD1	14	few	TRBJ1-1	CASGLGQANTEAFF	TGTGCTAGTGGCTTAGGACAGGCAAACACTGAAGCTTTCTTT
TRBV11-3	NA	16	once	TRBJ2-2	CASSLYDTMNTGELFF	TGTGCCAGCAGCTTATATGACACAATGAACACCGGGGAGCTGTTTTTT
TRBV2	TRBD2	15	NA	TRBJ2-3	CASKGLAASTDTQYF	TGTGCCAGCAAGGGACTAGCGGCTAGCACAGATACGCAGTATTTT
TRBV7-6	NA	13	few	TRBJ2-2	CASSGRGTGELFF	TGTGCCAGCAGCGGTAGAGGCACCGGGGAGCTGTTTTTT
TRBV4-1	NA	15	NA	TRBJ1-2	CASSQVWRRPRGYTF	TGCGCCAGCAGCCAAGTCTGGCGGAGGCCGCGTGGCTACACCTTC
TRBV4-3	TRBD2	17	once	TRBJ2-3	CASSQDSAGGPTDTQYF	TGCGCCAGCAGCCAAGATTCTGCGGGGGGGCCCACAGATACGCAGTATTTT
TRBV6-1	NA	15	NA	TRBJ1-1	CASSEGGGGNTEAFF	TGTGCCAGCAGTGAAGGCGGGGGGGGGAACACTGAAGCTTTCTTT
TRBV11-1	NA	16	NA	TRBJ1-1	CASSSQTWAQNTEAFF	TGTGCCAGCAGCTCACAGACCTGGGCCCAGAACACTGAAGCTTTCTTT
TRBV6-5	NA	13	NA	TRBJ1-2	CASTRAGNYGYTF	TGTGCCAGCACTCGAGCGGGTAACTATGGCTACACCTTC
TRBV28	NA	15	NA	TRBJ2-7	CASRLGGTGRYEQYF	TGTGCCAGTCGACTCGGAGGGACTGGGCGCTACGAGCAGTACTTC
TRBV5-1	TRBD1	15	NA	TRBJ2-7	CASSGRTGESYQQYF	TGCGCCAGCAGCGGACGGACAGGGGAGTCCTACCAGCAGTACTTC
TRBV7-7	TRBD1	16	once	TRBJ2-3	CASSLGTAASTDTQYF	TGTGCTAGCAGCTTAGGGACAGCCGCCAGCACAGATACGCAGTATTTT
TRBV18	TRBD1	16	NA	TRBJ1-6	CASSPIGQGGNSPLHF	TGTGCCAGCTCACCAATAGGACAGGGTGGGAATTCACCCCTCCACTTT